The entry that follows covers one TCR beta chain sequence. No antigen is known for it. This record belongs to a study of cytomegalovirus exposure and HLA in healthy donors. This CDR3 spans 17 amino acids. Germline lookup yields CDR1 MNHEY and CDR2 SMNVEV (reference sequence). V gave up 5 bases and J gave up 0 bases; unmatched junction bases: 13. General observations from the study: In the analysis, some V segments, TRBV6-2 and TRBV6-3 included, were excluded as indistinguishable. HLA restriction was apparent for most CMV-associated TCR beta chains in a later analysis. CMV serostatus was the sole immune exposure data available.

With 60 Vbeta and 13 Jbeta primers, the PCR was carried out. TCRdb keeps only in-frame clones here, not all; method: immunoSEQ multiplex PCR. The data hold around 180,000 clones, with 80% observed a single time. The rearrangement joins TRBV27 to TRBJ2-7; 7 positions agree with TRBD2. Sequencing was carried out using PBMCs. The TCR comes from a man aged 30 to 39 in good health and CMV-seropositive. The CDR3 loop reads CASSPQYRDYSSYEQYF. The CDR3 nucleotides are TGTGCCAGCAGTCCTCAATACCGGGACTATAGCTCCTACGAGCAGTACTTC.